Listed below are T cell receptor beta chains from one sample, sequenced in a study of blood T cell repertoires in COVID-19. Sequencing used immunoSEQ multiplex PCR; TCRdb keeps in-frame clones, though not all of them. The table records 250,000 to 300,000 clones, roughly 88% of them present only once. Sequenced input: peripheral blood. These receptors were obtained from a woman younger than 45 with active or convalescent COVID-19. The CDR3 runs from the conserved cysteine through the conserved F or W. The D gene is left open where the match is weak. Some rows have no size entry. The others give once, few or many, or a class for an expanded clone.

V gene	clone size	J gene	D gene	CDR3 protein	CDR3 DNA
TRBV27	once	TRBJ1-2	TRBD1	CASSLTPTGATYGYTF	TGTGCCAGCAGTTTAACCCCTACAGGGGCGACATATGGCTACACCTTC
TRBV6-6	-	TRBJ1-2	-	CARQPQKYGYTF	TGTGCCAGACAACCCCAGAAATATGGCTACACCTTC
TRBV29-1	few	TRBJ2-2	-	CSSGPSSTGELFF	TGCAGCTCTGGGCCATCTTCCACCGGGGAGCTGTTTTTT
TRBV25-1	-	TRBJ1-1	TRBD1	CASSPGGVAEAFF	TGTGCCAGCAGCCCAGGGGGAGTGGCTGAAGCTTTCTTT
TRBV5-1	-	TRBJ2-7	TRBD1	CASSFSQGAGYEQYF	TGCGCCAGCAGCTTCTCACAGGGGGCAGGCTACGAGCAGTACTTC
TRBV6-5	-	TRBJ2-7	-	CASRDSYEQYF	TGTGCCAGCAGAGACAGCTACGAGCAGTACTTC
TRBV25-1	few	TRBJ1-4	-	CASSVQDVNEKLFF	TGTGCCAGCAGTGTACAGGACGTAAATGAAAAACTGTTTTTT
TRBV7-9	-	TRBJ1-1	-	CASSFPMSLNTEAFF	TGTGCCAGCAGCTTCCCCATGAGCTTGAACACTGAAGCTTTCTTT
TRBV2	-	TRBJ1-6	TRBD1	CASSAGQGVSPLHF	TGTGCCAGCAGTGCAGGACAGGGCGTTTCACCCCTCCACTTT
TRBV18	-	TRBJ1-6	-	CASSRMDSYNSPLHF	TGTGCCAGCTCACGTATGGACAGTTATAATTCACCCCTCCACTTT
TRBV12-3/TRBV12-4	-	TRBJ1-1	-	CASSFEGVVEAFF	TGTGCCAGCAGTTTTGAGGGGGTTGTCGAAGCTTTCTTT
TRBV4-3	-	TRBJ2-7	TRBD2	CASSQELSGLAGAKNYEQYF	TGCGCCAGCAGCCAAGAATTGAGTGGGCTAGCGGGGGCAAAGAACTACGAGCAGTACTTC
TRBV29-1	-	TRBJ1-1	-	CSVQGLLSNEAFF	TGCAGCGTCCAGGGACTGCTAAGCAATGAAGCTTTCTTT
TRBV5-1	-	TRBJ2-5	-	CASRTGVQETQYF	TGCGCCAGCCGGACTGGGGTCCAAGAGACCCAGTACTTC
TRBV5-6	few	TRBJ1-2	TRBD1	CASSQGTAYGYTF	TGTGCCAGCAGCCAAGGGACAGCCTATGGCTACACCTTC
TRBV6-4	-	TRBJ2-7	TRBD1	CASSLDRGDEQYF	TGTGCCAGCAGTCTGGACAGGGGAGACGAGCAGTACTTC
TRBV14	-	TRBJ1-1	-	CASSQGRLNTEAFF	TGTGCCAGCAGCCAAGGGAGGCTGAACACTGAAGCTTTCTTT
TRBV12-3/TRBV12-4	-	TRBJ2-1	TRBD1	CATSRDRGNEQFF	TGTGCCACCAGCCGGGACAGGGGTAATGAGCAGTTCTTC
TRBV2	once	TRBJ1-5	TRBD1	CASSRGAGNQPQHF	TGTGCCAGCAGCAGGGGGGCAGGTAATCAGCCCCAGCATTTT
TRBV9	-	TRBJ2-1	TRBD2	CASSVAGGTTQYNEQFF	TGTGCCAGCAGCGTAGCTGGTGGGACTACGCAATACAATGAGCAGTTCTTC
TRBV3-1/TRBV3-2	-	TRBJ2-7	TRBD2	CASSQEVGGGTYEQYF	TGTGCCAGCAGCCAAGAGGTGGGGGGGGGAACCTACGAGCAGTACTTC
TRBV2	-	TRBJ2-3	TRBD1	CAIRQGETDTQYF	TGTGCCATCAGACAGGGGGAGACAGATACGCAGTATTTT
TRBV30	-	TRBJ2-5	-	CAWSVQGGARGETQYF	TGTGCCTGGAGTGTACAGGGGGGGGCAAGAGGAGAGACCCAGTACTTC
TRBV29-1	-	TRBJ1-1	-	CSVEGQRNTEAFF	TGCAGCGTTGAAGGCCAGCGGAACACTGAAGCTTTCTTT
TRBV9	-	TRBJ2-1	TRBD2	CASSDGTSGARPFNEQFF	TGTGCCAGCAGCGATGGGACTAGCGGGGCCCGGCCCTTCAATGAGCAGTTCTTC
TRBV10-2	few	TRBJ2-1	-	CASSEWQGLGNEQFF	TGCGCCAGCAGTGAATGGCAGGGGCTAGGGAATGAGCAGTTCTTC
TRBV9	-	TRBJ1-6	-	CASSEFANGYNSPLHF	TGTGCCAGCAGCGAGTTCGCTAATGGTTATAATTCACCCCTCCACTTT
TRBV28	once	TRBJ2-7	TRBD1	CASSWDRGSYVQYF	TGTGCCAGCAGTTGGGACAGGGGTTCCTACGTGCAGTACTTC
TRBV7-2	-	TRBJ2-5	-	CASSLRPGNQETQYF	TGTGCCAGCAGCTTACGCCCGGGGAACCAAGAGACCCAGTACTTC